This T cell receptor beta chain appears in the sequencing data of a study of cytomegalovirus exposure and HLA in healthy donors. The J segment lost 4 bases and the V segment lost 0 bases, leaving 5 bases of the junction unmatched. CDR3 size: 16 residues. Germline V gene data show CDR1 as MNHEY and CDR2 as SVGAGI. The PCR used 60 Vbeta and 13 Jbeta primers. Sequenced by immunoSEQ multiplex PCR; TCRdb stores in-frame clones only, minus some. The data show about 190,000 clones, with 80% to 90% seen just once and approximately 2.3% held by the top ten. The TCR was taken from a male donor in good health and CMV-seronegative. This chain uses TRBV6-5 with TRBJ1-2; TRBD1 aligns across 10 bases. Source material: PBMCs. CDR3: CASSYSIGTGAYGYTF. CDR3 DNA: TGTGCCAGCAGTTACTCGATCGGGACAGGGGCCTATGGCTACACCTTC.